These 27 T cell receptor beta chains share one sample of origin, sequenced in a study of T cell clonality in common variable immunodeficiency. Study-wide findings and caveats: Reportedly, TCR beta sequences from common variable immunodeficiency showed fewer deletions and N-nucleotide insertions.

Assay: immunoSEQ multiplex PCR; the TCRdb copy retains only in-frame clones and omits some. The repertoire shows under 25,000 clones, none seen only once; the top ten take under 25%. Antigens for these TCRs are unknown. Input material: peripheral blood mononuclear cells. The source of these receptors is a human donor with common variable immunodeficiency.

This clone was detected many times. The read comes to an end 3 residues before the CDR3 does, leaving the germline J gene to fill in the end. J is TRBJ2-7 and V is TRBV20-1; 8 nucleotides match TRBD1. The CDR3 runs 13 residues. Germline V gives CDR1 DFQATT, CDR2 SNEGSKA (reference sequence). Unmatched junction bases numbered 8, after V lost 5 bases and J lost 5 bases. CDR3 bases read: TGCAGTGCTCCACGGACAGGGATAGACGAG. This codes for CSAPRTGIDE. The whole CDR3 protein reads CSAPRTGIDEQYF.

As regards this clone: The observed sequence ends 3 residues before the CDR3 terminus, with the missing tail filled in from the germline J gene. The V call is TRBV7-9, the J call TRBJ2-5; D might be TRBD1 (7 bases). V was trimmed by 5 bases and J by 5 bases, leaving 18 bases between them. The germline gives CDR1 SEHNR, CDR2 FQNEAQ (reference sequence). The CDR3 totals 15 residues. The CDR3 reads CASSPWQGGEETQYF. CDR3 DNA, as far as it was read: TGTGCCAGCAGCCCATGGCAGGGGGGCGAGGAGACC.

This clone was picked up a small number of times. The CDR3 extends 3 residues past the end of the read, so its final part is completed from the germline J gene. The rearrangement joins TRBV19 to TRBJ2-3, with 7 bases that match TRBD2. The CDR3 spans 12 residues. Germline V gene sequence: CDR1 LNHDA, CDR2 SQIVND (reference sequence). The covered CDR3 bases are TGTGCCAGTAGTATCGGGGGGTTGCCG. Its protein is CASSIGGLP. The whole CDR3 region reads CASSIGGLPQYF.

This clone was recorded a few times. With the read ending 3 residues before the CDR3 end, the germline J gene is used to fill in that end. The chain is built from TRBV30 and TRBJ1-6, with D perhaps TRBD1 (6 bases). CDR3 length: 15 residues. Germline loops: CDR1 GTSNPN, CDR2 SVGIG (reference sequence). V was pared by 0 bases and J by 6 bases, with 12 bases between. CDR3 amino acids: CAWSVHRAVNSPLHF. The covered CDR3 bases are TGTGCCTGGAGTGTTCACAGGGCCGTTAATTCACCC.

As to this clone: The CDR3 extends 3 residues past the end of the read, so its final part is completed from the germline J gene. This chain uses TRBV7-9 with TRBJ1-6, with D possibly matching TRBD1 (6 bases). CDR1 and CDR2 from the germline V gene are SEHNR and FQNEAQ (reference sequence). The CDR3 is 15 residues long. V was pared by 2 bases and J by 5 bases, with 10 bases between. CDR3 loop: CASSLTAGDNSPLHF. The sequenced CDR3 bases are TGTGCCAGCAGCTTAACAGCAGGGGATAATTCACCC.

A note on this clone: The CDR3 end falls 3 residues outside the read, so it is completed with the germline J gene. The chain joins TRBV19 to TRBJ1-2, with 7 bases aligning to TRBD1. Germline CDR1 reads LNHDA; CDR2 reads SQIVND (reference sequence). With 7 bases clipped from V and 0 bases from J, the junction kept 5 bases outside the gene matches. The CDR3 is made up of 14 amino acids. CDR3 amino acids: CASTKGQTNYGYTF. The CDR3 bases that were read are TGTGCCAGTACCAAGGGACAGACTAACTATGGC.

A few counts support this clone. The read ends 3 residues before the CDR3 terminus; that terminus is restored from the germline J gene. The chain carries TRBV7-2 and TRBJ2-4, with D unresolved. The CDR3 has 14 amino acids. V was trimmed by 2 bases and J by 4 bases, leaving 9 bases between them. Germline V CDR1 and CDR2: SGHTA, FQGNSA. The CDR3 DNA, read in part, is TGTGCCAGCAGCTTACTCTACGGGAAAAACATT. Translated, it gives CASSLLYGKNI. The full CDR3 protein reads CASSLLYGKNIQYF.

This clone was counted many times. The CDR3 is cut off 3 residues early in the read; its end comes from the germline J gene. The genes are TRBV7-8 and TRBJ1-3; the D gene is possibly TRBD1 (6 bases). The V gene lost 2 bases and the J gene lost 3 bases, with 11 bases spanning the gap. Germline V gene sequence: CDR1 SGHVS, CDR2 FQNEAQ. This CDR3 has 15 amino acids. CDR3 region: CASSLSGVYGNTIYF. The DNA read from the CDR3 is TGTGCCAGCAGCTTATCAGGGGTTTATGGAAACACC.

The part of the CDR3 DNA that was read is TGTGCCAGCAGAGGACAGTCTTCTCTCGAG. Translating it yields CASRGQSSLE. The whole CDR3 protein is CASRGQSSLEQYF. The chain links TRBV2 to TRBJ2-7, with D perhaps matching TRBD1 (6 bases). The read ends 3 residues shy of where the CDR3 ends; the end is completed using the germline J gene. From germline, CDR1 is SNHLY and CDR2 FYNNEI. With 6 bases removed from V and 6 bases from J, the gap between germline ends came to 15 bases. The CDR3 is made up of 13 amino acids.

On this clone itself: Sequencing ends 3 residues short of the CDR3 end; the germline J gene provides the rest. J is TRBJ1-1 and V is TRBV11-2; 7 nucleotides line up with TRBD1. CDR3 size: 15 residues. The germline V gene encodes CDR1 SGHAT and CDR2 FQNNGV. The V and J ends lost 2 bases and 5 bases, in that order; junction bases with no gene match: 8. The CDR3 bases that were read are TGTGCCAGCAGCTTAAACCGCGACAGGGAAACTGAA. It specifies CASSLNRDRETE. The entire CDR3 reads CASSLNRDRETEAFF.

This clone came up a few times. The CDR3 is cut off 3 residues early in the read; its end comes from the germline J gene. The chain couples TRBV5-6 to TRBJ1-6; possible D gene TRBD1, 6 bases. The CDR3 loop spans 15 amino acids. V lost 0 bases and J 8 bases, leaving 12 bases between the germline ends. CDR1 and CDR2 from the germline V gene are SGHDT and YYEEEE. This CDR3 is CASSLDQGIDSPLHF. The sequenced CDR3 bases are TGTGCCAGCAGCTTGGATCAGGGGATAGATTCACCC.

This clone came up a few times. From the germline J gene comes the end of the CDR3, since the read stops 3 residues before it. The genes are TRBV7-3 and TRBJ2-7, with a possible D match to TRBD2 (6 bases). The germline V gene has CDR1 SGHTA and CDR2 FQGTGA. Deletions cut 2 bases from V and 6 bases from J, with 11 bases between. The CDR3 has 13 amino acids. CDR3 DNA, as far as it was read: TGTGCCAGCAGCTTATCTCTGGGGGGCGAG. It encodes CASSLSLGGE. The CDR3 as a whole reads CASSLSLGGEQYF.

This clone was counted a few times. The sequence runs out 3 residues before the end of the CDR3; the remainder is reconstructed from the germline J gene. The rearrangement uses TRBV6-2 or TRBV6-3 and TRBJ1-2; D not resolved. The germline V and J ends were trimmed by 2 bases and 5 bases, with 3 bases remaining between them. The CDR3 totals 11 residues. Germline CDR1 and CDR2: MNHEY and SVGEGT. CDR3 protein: CASSYPYGYTF. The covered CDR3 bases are TGTGCCAGCAGTTACCCATATGGC.

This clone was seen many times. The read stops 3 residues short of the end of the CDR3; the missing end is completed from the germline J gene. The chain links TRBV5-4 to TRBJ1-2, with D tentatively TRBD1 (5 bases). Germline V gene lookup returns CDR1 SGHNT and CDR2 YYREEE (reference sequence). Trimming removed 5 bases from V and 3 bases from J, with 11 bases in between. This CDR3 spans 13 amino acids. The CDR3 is CASSPDSHYGYTF. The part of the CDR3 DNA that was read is TGTGCCAGCAGTCCAGACAGCCACTATGGC. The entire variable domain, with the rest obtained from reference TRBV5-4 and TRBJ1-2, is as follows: ETGVTQSPTHLIKTRGQQVTLRCSSQSGHNTVSWYQQALGQGPQFIFQYYREEENGRGNFPPRFSGLQFPNYSSELNVNALELDDSALYLCASSPDSHYGYTFGSGTRLTVV.

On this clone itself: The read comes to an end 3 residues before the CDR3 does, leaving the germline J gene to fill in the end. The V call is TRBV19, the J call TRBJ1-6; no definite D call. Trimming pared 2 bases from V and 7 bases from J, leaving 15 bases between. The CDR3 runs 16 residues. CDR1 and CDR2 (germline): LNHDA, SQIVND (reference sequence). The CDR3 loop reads CASSIRSGFTNSPLHF. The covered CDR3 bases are TGTGCCAGTAGTATAAGGTCCGGGTTTACGAATTCACCC.

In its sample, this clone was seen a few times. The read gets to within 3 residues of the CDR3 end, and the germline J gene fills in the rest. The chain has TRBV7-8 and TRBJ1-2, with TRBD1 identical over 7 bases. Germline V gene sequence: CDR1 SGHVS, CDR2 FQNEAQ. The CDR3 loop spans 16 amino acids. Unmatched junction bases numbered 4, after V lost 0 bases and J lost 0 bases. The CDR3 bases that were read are TGTGCCAGCAGCTTAGCTTGGGACAGACCTAACTATGGC. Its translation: CASSLAWDRPNYG. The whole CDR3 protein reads CASSLAWDRPNYGYTF.

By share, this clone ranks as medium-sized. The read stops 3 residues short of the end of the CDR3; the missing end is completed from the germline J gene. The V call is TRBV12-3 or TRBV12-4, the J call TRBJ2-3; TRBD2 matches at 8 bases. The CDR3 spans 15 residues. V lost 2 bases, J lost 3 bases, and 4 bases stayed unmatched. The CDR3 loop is CASSLLAGMTDTQYF. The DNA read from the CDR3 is TGTGCCAGCAGTTTACTAGCGGGTATGACAGATACG.

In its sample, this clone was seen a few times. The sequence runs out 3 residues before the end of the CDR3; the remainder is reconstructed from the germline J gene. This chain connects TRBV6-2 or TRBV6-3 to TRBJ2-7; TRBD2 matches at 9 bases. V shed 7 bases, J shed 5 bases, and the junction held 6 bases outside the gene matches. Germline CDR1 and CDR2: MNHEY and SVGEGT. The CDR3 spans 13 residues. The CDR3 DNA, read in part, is TGTGCCAGCAAGGTAGCGGGGGCCAACGAG. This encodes CASKVAGANE. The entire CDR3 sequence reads CASKVAGANEQYF.

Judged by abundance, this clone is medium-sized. The part of the CDR3 DNA that was read is TGTGCCAGCAGCCACAATACAGGGGTCGGC. As protein: CASSHNTGVG. The entire CDR3 protein reads CASSHNTGVGYTF. The V and J genes are TRBV3-1 (or the pseudogene TRBV3-2) and TRBJ1-2, with 7 positions matching TRBD1. Read coverage stops 3 residues before the CDR3 terminus; the germline J gene supplies the remainder. Germline CDR1 and CDR2: LGHDT and YNNKEL (reference sequence). The length of the CDR3 is 13 residues.

The CDR3 DNA, read in part, is TGTGCCAGTAGCCCTCCGGGGTGGAAC. Translating gives CASSPPGWN. The CDR3 reads in full as CASSPPGWNYTF. V and J are TRBV19 and TRBJ1-2; no definite D call. The CDR3 end is not reached by the read, which stops 3 residues before it; the germline J gene fills it in. The CDR3 runs to 12 residues. The V gene's germline CDR1 is LNHDA and CDR2 SQIVND (reference sequence). Full variable domain (remainder filled in from reference TRBV19 and TRBJ1-2): DGGITQSPKYLFRKEGQNVTLSCEQNLNHDAMYWYRQDPGQGLRLIYYSQIVNDFQKGDIAEGYSVSREKKESFPLTVTSAQKNPTAFYLCASSPPGWNYTFGSGTRLTVV.

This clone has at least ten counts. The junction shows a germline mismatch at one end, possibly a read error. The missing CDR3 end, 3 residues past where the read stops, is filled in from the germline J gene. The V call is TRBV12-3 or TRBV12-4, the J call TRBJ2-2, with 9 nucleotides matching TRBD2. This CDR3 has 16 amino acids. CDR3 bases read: TGTGCCAGCAGACATTTAGCGGGAGTGCGCACCGGGGGG. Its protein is CASRHLAGVRTGG. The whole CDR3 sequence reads CASRHLAGVRTGGLFF.

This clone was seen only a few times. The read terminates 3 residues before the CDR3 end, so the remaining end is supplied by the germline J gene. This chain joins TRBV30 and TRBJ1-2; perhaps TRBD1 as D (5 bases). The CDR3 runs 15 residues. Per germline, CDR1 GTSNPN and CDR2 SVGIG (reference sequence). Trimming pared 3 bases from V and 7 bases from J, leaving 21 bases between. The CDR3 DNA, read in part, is TGTGCCTGGAGGGAACAACCCCAGGGTTCGGGTGGC. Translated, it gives CAWREQPQGSGG. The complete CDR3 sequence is CAWREQPQGSGGYTF.

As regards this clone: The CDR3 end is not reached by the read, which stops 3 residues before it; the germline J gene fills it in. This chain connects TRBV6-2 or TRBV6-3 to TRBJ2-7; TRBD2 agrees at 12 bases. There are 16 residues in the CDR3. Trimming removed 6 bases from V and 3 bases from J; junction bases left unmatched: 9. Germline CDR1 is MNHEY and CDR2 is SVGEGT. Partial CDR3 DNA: TGTGCCAGCAGACGATGGACTAGCGGGAAATACTACGAG. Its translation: CASRRWTSGKYYE. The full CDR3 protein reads CASRRWTSGKYYEQYF.

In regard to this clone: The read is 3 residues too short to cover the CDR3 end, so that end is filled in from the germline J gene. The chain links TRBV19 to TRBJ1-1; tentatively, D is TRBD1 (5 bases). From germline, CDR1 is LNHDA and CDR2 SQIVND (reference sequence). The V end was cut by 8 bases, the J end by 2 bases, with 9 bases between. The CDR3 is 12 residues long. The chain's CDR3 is CASSRVNTEAFF. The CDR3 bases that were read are TGTGCCAGTTCCAGGGTTAACACTGAA.

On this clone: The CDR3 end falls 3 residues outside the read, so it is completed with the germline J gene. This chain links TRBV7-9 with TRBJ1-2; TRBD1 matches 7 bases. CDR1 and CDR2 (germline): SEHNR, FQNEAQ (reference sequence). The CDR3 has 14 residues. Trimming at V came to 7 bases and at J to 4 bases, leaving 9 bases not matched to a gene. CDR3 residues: CASTHMGQIYGYTF. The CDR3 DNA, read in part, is TGTGCCAGCACACATATGGGACAGATCTATGGC.

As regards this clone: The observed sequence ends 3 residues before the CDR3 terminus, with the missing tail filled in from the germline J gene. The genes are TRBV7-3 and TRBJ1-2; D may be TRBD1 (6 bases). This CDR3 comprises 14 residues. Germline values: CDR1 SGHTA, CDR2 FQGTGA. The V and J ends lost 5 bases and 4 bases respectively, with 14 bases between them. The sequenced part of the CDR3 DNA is TGTGCCAGCAGCCCCACAGGGACCCTCTATGGC. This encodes CASSPTGTLYG. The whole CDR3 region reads CASSPTGTLYGYTF.

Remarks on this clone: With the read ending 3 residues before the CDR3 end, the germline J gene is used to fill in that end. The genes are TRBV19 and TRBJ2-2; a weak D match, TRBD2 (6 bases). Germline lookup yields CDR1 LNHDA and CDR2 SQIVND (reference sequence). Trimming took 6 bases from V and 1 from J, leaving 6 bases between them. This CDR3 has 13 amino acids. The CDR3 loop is CASRRENTGELFF. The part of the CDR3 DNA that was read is TGTGCCAGTAGGCGGGAGAACACCGGGGAG.